These T cell receptor beta chains were read from a single sample in a study of CD8+ T cells in alopecia areata. The table came from immunoSEQ multiplex PCR; TCRdb's copy has only in-frame clones and leaves some out. The sample lists around 60,000 clones, about 44% occurring once. The sample taken for sequencing was NKG2D-low CD8+ T cells sorted from blood. Receptor source: a human donor with alopecia areata. CDR3s include the opening cysteine and the closing phenylalanine or tryptophan. The D gene is left open where the match is weak. Expanded clones get a size class; other rows say once, few or many, or leave the size out.

clone_size d_call j_call v_call cdr3_nt cdr3_aa
- - TRBJ2-1 TRBV5-6 TGTGCCAGCAGCTTGGGGGTGGGCGATGAGCAGTTCTTC CASSLGVGDEQFF
- TRBD1 TRBJ2-3 TRBV7-3 TGTGCCAGCAGCTCGGGACAGAGTATCACAGATACGCAGTATTTT CASSSGQSITDTQYF
- - TRBJ2-3 TRBV29-1 TGCAGCGTTGAAGACTCCTATTACGGGGATACGCAGTATTTT CSVEDSYYGDTQYF
few TRBD2 TRBJ2-7 TRBV7-8 TGTGCCAGCAGCCCCTCTCAGCGGGGGGCCTACGAGCAGTACTTC CASSPSQRGAYEQYF
few - TRBJ1-2 TRBV29-1 TGCAGCGTTGACCAGGGGATGTATGGCTACACCTTC CSVDQGMYGYTF
- TRBD2 TRBJ2-2 TRBV25-1 TGTGCCACGGGGAAGGGACTAGCGAGCACCGGGGAGCTGTTTTTT CATGKGLASTGELFF
- - TRBJ2-5 TRBV6-1 TGTGCCAGCTGGGACCACACCGAAGAGACCCAGTACTTC CASWDHTEETQYF
few - TRBJ2-7 TRBV18 TGTGCCAGCTCACCAGAGGACAGCTACGAGCAGTACTTC CASSPEDSYEQYF
- - TRBJ1-1 TRBV5-1 TGCGCCAGCAGCTTGGGTGGGGGCACTGAAGCTTTCTTT CASSLGGGTEAFF
few - TRBJ2-7 TRBV15 TGTGCCACCAGCAGAGATTACCCAGGGACTGACGAGCAGTACTTC CATSRDYPGTDEQYF
few - TRBJ2-7 TRBV7-9 TGTGCCAGCAGTGCCGAGGGGGGCCGCTACGAGCAGTACTTC CASSAEGGRYEQYF
few - TRBJ2-7 TRBV7-9 TGTGCCAGCAGCTTAGGGGACGAGCAGTACTTC CASSLGDEQYF
- - TRBJ2-7 TRBV5-1 TGCGCCAGCAGCCCGCTGGGACACACCTACGAGCAGTACTTC CASSPLGHTYEQYF
- - TRBJ2-2 TRBV11-2 TGTGCCAGCAGCTCGGACACCTTTGGAACCGGGGAGCTGTTTTTT CASSSDTFGTGELFF
few - TRBJ2-7 TRBV29-1 TGCAGCGTTGAAGGAACAGGCTCAACCTACGAGCAGTACTTC CSVEGTGSTYEQYF
few - TRBJ2-1 TRBV5-1 TGCGCCAGCAGCTTGGAAAGCAATGAGCAGTTCTTC CASSLESNEQFF
once - TRBJ2-3 TRBV5-4 TGTGCCAGCAGCTTGGTTGGGGATGGGCTCGATACGCAGTATTTT CASSLVGDGLDTQYF
- - TRBJ2-3 TRBV21-1 TGTGCCAGCTCATCCCGACAGGGTGGGGGCACAGATACGCAGTATTTT CASSSRQGGGTDTQYF
- TRBD1 TRBJ1-2 TRBV4-2 TGTGCCAGCAGCCAAGAAACAGGGACAGTAGGCCGTGGCTACACCTTC CASSQETGTVGRGYTF
- TRBD1 TRBJ1-5 TRBV6-6 TGTGCCAGCAGCCCGGGACAGCTGAATCAGCCCCAGCATTTT CASSPGQLNQPQHF
- TRBD1 TRBJ2-1 TRBV27 TGTGCCAGCAGGGACAGGGGGCGGAGTGAGCAGTTCTTC CASRDRGRSEQFF
once - TRBJ2-4 TRBV30 TGTGCCTGGAGTGGCAGGGAAATGTACTTC CAWSGREMYF
- TRBD2 TRBJ2-3 TRBV4-3 TGCGCCAGCAGCACCCATAGCGGGGGCCCAGATACGCAGTATTTT CASSTHSGGPDTQYF
once TRBD2 TRBJ2-7 TRBV4-3 TGCGCCAGCAGCCAAGTGACGGGAGGGCCTCGGGAGCAGTACTTC CASSQVTGGPREQYF
few - TRBJ2-5 TRBV10-3 TGTGCCATCAGTGAGAAGGGGATCGCAGAGACCCAGTACTTC CAISEKGIAETQYF
- - TRBJ1-1 TRBV9 TGTGCCAGCAGCGGACGACAGGCCTCTACTGAAGCTTTCTTT CASSGRQASTEAFF
- - TRBJ1-1 TRBV4-1 TGCGCCAGCAGCCAAGATTGGCCCTACGGGGGAGAAACTGAAGCTTTCTTT CASSQDWPYGGETEAFF